This T cell receptor (beta chain) was obtained from a study of cytomegalovirus exposure and HLA in healthy donors. Germline V gene data show CDR1 as SGHVS and CDR2 as FNYEAQ. This CDR3 has 12 amino acids. Trimming took off 5 bases at V and 3 bases at J, with 4 bases between the two ends. This clone was observed a handful of times. 60 Vbeta and 13 Jbeta primers were used in PCR. Produced via immunoSEQ multiplex PCR; TCRdb's table is partial and in-frame only. In the table there are approximately 100,000 clones, about 77% of which are singletons. This receptor was identified in a woman between 35 and 50 years old in good health and CMV-seronegative. Specimen: PBMCs. The rearrangement uses TRBV7-6 and TRBJ2-2, with D unresolved. The CDR3, as DNA: TGTGCCAGCAGCCATGACACCGGGGAGCTGTTTTTT. Protein product: CASSHDTGELFF.